The 11 T cell receptor beta chains below were found in one sample sequenced in a study of OX40 agonist ivuxolimab in advanced cancers. Method: immunoSEQ multiplex PCR; TCRdb's copy keeps in-frame clones and lacks some. The table records 90,000 to 100,000 clones, around 90% of them present only once. This specimen consisted of CD4+ or CD8+ T cells sorted from blood, obtained in a trial of the OX40 agonist ivuxolimab. The receptors here all came from an adult with an advanced solid tumor such as melanoma, head and neck, liver or kidney cancer.

This chain uses TRBV19 with TRBJ2-3, with 15 bases fitting TRBD2. The CDR3 covers 15 residues. CDR1 LNHDA and CDR2 SQIVND come from the germline V gene (reference sequence). Trimming cost V 7 bases and J 5 bases; bases outside gene matches: 4. The CDR3, as DNA: TGTGCCAGTACACGGACTAGCGGGAGGGTAGATACGCAGTATTTT. It yields the protein CASTRTSGRVDTQYF.

The chain links TRBV4-1 to TRBJ2-1; TRBD1 matches 12 bases. Germline assignment: CDR1 MGHRA and CDR2 YSYEKL. CDR3 length: 19 amino acids. V shed 2 bases and J 1 base; nucleotides not matched to a gene: 9. The CDR3 sequence: CASSQFGTGGILSYNEQFF. The CDR3 DNA is TGCGCCAGCAGCCAATTCGGGACAGGGGGCATTCTTTCCTACAATGAGCAGTTCTTC.

The chain joins TRBV9 to TRBJ2-7; TRBD1 aligns across 10 bases. V lost 4 bases and J lost 2; bases outside the gene matches: 6. CDR1 SGDLS and CDR2 YYNGEE come from the germline V gene. CDR3 length equals 15 residues. The CDR3 region is CASSPRTGGTYEQYF. In nucleotides, the CDR3 is TGTGCCAGCAGCCCTCGGACAGGGGGAACCTACGAGCAGTACTTC. Full variable domain (remainder filled in from reference TRBV9 and TRBJ2-7): DSGVTQTPKHLITATGQRVTLRCSPRSGDLSVYWYQQSLDQGLQFLIQYYNGEERAKGNILERFSAQQFPDLHSELNLSSLELGDSALYFCASSPRTGGTYEQYFGPGTRLTVT.

This clone has a single count. The chain carries TRBV11-3 and TRBJ2-5, with TRBD2 matching 14 bases. CDR1 SGHNT and CDR2 YENEEA come from the germline V gene. The CDR3 covers 17 residues. V shed 5 bases, J shed 5 bases, and the junction held 10 bases outside the gene matches. The CDR3 DNA follows: TGTGCCAGCAGCCCTAGGACTAGCGGGAGGCAAATGGAGACCCAGTACTTC. As protein: CASSPRTSGRQMETQYF.

The chain joins TRBV18 to TRBJ2-4; D ambiguous. Germline V gene sequence: CDR1 KGHSH, CDR2 LQKENI. CDR3 length equals 14 residues. Trimming took off 2 bases at V and 8 bases at J, with 13 bases between the two ends. Written as DNA, the CDR3 is TGTGCCAGCTCACCAGACGGGCCCGATGACATTCAGTACTTC. Translating gives CASSPDGPDDIQYF. The variable domain in full, completed from reference TRBV18 and TRBJ2-4, reads NAGVMQNPRHLVRRRGQEARLRCSPMKGHSHVYWYRQLPEEGLKFMVYLQKENIIDESGMPKERFSAEFPKEGPSILRIQQVVRGDSAAYFCASSPDGPDDIQYFGAGTRLSVL.

The V gene is TRBV11-2, the J gene TRBJ2-4, with D possibly TRBD1 on 5 matching bases. Trimming stripped 3 bases from V and 5 bases from J, with 11 bases between. The CDR3 spans 14 residues. Germline-derived CDR1 and CDR2 are SGHAT and FQNNGV. The CDR3 DNA reads as TGTGCCAGCAGCTTTCAGGGAAGCCAAAACATTCAGTACTTC. Its protein is CASSFQGSQNIQYF.

This clone showed up just once. V and J are TRBV29-1 and TRBJ1-2; D gene ambiguous. The length of the CDR3 is 15 residues. V was shortened by 0 bases and J by 0 bases, with 11 bases between the two germline ends. Germline V gene data show CDR1 as SQVTM and CDR2 as ANQGSEA. The CDR3 DNA reads TGCAGCGTTGAAGACCCCTTGGGAGCTAACTATGGCTACACCTTC. Translated: CSVEDPLGANYGYTF.

The gene calls are TRBV6-5 and TRBJ1-1; D unclear. Germline CDR1 reads MNHEY; CDR2 reads SVGAGI. The CDR3 sequence is 13 residues long. V lost 5 bases, J lost 1 base, and 8 bases lay in between. The CDR3 spells CASSPFGNTEAFF. The CDR3 nucleotides read TGTGCCAGCAGTCCATTCGGGAACACTGAAGCTTTCTTT.

This clone was seen a few times. CDR3 residues: CASGDRQSGYTF. The CDR3 bases are TGTGCCAGCGGTGACCGACAGTCAGGGTACACCTTC. The rearrangement uses TRBV28 and TRBJ1-2; maybe TRBD1 (5 bases). CDR3 length: 12 residues. Trimming removed 8 bases at V and 11 bases at J, with 18 bases between. Germline V CDR1 and CDR2: MDHEN, SYDVKM.

The rearrangement links TRBV4-3 to TRBJ2-2, with a possible D match to TRBD1 (6 bases). The V end was cut by 3 bases, the J end by 4 bases, with 15 bases between. Looked up from germline, CDR1 is LGHNA and CDR2 is YSLEER. The CDR3 has 16 residues. The CDR3 sequence: CASSQGVDRSTGELFF. The CDR3 region has the DNA TGCGCCAGCAGCCAGGGCGTTGACAGGAGCACCGGGGAGCTGTTTTTT.

This clone appeared a few times. The J gene is TRBJ1-2, the V gene TRBV21-1; the D call of TRBD1 is as the table states it, not checked on the DNA. TRBV21-1 is an annotated pseudogene. This CDR3 is built from 14 residues. CDR3 bases: TGTGCCAGCAGCAAGGTTCCGGGACAGGGGGTTTACACCTTC. Protein: CASSKVPGQGVYTF.